This T cell receptor (beta chain) was identified in a study of tumor-infiltrating lymphocytes in primary liver carcinoma. Looking at the study overall: Stage T1-T3 N0M0 tumors spanned about 4.2 to 10 cm. General study points: Tumor region pairs showed greater overlap than either tumor-adjacent or tumor-blood pairs did. A significantly higher top-250-clone fraction was found in tumors than in blood (p = 0.039).

Taking about 17-33 mg of unsorted bulk tissue, the authors co-extracted RNA and DNA. Through surgical resection, the patients' primary liver carcinoma was treated. Turning to this clonotype: Its antigen is unidentified.

The input was around 500 ng total RNA; TCR beta cDNA was made from it with a constant-region primer. Libraries covering TCR beta were generated through three nested multiplex PCR rounds (using a slightly modified ARM-PCR). Each CDR3 protein gets one entry after TCRdb re-called the multiplex PCR reads with MiXCR. Of tens of thousands of distinct CDR3 sequences in the sample, 69% were seen once. Input material: tumor-adjacent normal liver tissue. This sequence originates from a middle-aged man with primary liver carcinoma and hepatitis B virus infection.

The DNA of the CDR3 is TGCAGCGTTAGATTCCGGTACCAAGAGACCCAGTACTTC. Residues: CSVRFRYQETQYF. The V call is TRBV29-1, the J call TRBJ2-5; D gene unclear. From germline, CDR1 is SQVTM and CDR2 ANQGSEA. The CDR3 is made up of 13 amino acids. Trimming shortened V by 5 bases and J by 0 bases, and 10 bases separated the two germline ends.